The T cell receptor (beta chain) under discussion was sequenced for a study of cytomegalovirus exposure and HLA in healthy donors. Study-wide context: Around 180 million T cells yielded 117 million unique TCR beta sequences in earlier analysis. Study outcomes and limitations: Clonal expansion, a later analysis showed, was greater in HLA-associated TCR beta chains than in equally common others. Some segments of the V type, notably TRBV6-2 and TRBV6-3, were excluded as indistinguishable. 150 or so TCR beta chains were listed as cytomegalovirus-associated.

Primers included in the PCR were 60 Vbeta and 13 Jbeta primers. Some clones are missing from TCRdb's copy, which holds only in-frame ones; the method was immunoSEQ multiplex PCR. The sample features about 150,000 clones, with roughly 2% in its top ten. Trimming removed 5 bases at V and 3 bases at J, with 11 bases between. CDR1 is SGHNT and CDR2 is YYREEE in the germline V gene (reference sequence). The CDR3 covers 13 residues. About this clone itself: What it recognizes is unknown.

Sequencing was performed on PBMCs. This receptor was taken from a man younger than 45 in good health and CMV-seronegative. This chain links TRBV5-4 with TRBJ1-1; no definite D call. CDR3 loop: CASSLTRDTEAFF. The CDR3, as DNA: TGTGCCAGCAGTCTGACCCGGGACACTGAAGCTTTCTTT.